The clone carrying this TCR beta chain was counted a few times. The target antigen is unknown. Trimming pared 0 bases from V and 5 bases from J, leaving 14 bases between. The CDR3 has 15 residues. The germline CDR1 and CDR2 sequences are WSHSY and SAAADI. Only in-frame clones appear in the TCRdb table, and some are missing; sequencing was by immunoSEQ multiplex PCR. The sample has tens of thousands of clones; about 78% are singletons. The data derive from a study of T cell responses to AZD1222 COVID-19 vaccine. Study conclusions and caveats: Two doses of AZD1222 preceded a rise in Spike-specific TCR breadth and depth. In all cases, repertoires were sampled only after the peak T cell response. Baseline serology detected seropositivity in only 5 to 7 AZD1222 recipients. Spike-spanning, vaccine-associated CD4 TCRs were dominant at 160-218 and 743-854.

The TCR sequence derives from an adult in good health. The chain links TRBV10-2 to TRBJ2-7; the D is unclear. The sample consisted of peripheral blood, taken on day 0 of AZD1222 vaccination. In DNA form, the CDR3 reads TGCGCCAGCAGTGAGTCGGGAACGCTGGGCGACGAGCAGTACTTC. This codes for CASSESGTLGDEQYF.